A selection of T cell receptor beta chains follows, all from one sample in a study of blood T cell repertoires in COVID-19. Repertoires were generated with immunoSEQ multiplex PCR, while TCRdb's copy carries only in-frame clones and drops some. Here the sample spans a few hundred thousand clones, roughly 90% being singletons. The sample consisted of PBMCs or T cells enriched from blood (not recorded which). These receptors originate from a woman between 18 and 30 years old with acute COVID-19. Both conserved end residues are part of each CDR3. The order of the fields is J gene, clone size, D gene, CDR3 length, V gene, CDR3 protein, CDR3 DNA. The D gene is left open where the match is weak. Rows may omit the clone size; those that give it use once, few, many or a size class.

TRBJ2-7	.	TRBD1	14	TRBV27	CASSFPGQGGEQYF	TGTGCCAGCAGTTTCCCGGGACAGGGGGGCGAGCAGTACTTC
TRBJ1-6	.	.	17	TRBV30	CAWSKPVIYSYNSPLHF	TGTGCCTGGAGTAAGCCCGTGATCTACTCCTATAATTCACCCCTCCACTTT
TRBJ2-7	.	.	11	TRBV30	CAGGVLAEQYF	TGTGCCGGAGGTGTCTTGGCCGAGCAGTACTTC
TRBJ2-2	.	.	15	TRBV18	CASSPATGNTGELFF	TGTGCCAGCTCACCAGCAACAGGGAACACCGGGGAGCTGTTTTTT
TRBJ2-1	.	.	13	TRBV29-1	CSVRESSYNEQFF	TGCAGCGTCCGGGAGAGCTCCTACAATGAGCAGTTCTTC
TRBJ1-6	.	TRBD1	16	TRBV7-9	CASSSTGTGNNSPLHF	TGTGCCAGCAGCTCCACCGGGACAGGGAATAATTCACCCCTCCACTTT
TRBJ2-2	.	TRBD1	15	TRBV5-1	CASTLPGQGVGELFF	TGCGCCAGCACCCTCCCGGGACAGGGCGTCGGGGAGCTGTTTTTT
TRBJ1-1	.	.	18	TRBV28	CASRAAHQIITMNTEAFF	TGTGCCAGCAGGGCGGCACACCAGATAATAACCATGAACACTGAAGCTTTCTTT
TRBJ2-7	.	TRBD2	15	TRBV4-2	CASSQGLASSYEQYF	TGTGCCAGCAGCCAAGGACTAGCGTCGTCCTACGAGCAGTACTTC
TRBJ1-4	.	.	15	TRBV7-2	CASSAYIATNEKLFF	TGTGCCAGCAGCGCTTACATTGCAACTAATGAAAAACTGTTTTTT
TRBJ2-1	.	.	12	TRBV7-9	CASSPADNEQFF	TGTGCCAGCAGTCCTGCGGACAATGAGCAGTTCTTC
TRBJ2-2	.	.	14	TRBV7-9	CASRYLANTGELFF	TGTGCCAGCAGGTACTTAGCGAACACCGGGGAGCTGTTTTTT
TRBJ2-1	.	.	14	TRBV1	CTSTLGTLYNEQFF	TGCACCAGCACCCTCGGGACTTTATACAATGAGCAGTTCTTC
TRBJ2-2	.	TRBD2	21	TRBV3-1/TRBV3-2	CASSQVSPGLAGSRASGELFF	TGTGCCAGCAGCCAAGTCAGCCCGGGACTAGCGGGATCGCGGGCCAGCGGGGAGCTGTTTTTT
TRBJ1-3	.	.	16	TRBV10-2	CASSRGGAPSGNTIYF	TGCGCCAGCAGTCGAGGTGGGGCGCCCTCTGGAAACACCATATATTTT
TRBJ2-3	.	TRBD2	16	TRBV9	CASSIDLAGGPDTQYF	TGTGCCAGCAGCATTGATCTAGCGGGAGGGCCAGATACGCAGTATTTT
TRBJ1-5	.	.	21	TRBV12-1	CASSPTRTGYWIGESNQPQHF	TGTGCCAGCAGCCCCACCAGGACAGGGTACTGGATAGGCGAGAGCAATCAGCCCCAGCATTTT
TRBJ2-5	.	TRBD1	15	TRBV7-2	CASSPRQGAWETQYF	TGTGCCAGCAGCCCCCGACAGGGGGCTTGGGAGACCCAGTACTTC
TRBJ2-7	once	TRBD2	15	TRBV19	CASSMTSSGSYEQYF	TGTGCCAGTAGTATGACCTCTAGCGGGTCCTACGAGCAGTACTTC
TRBJ1-2	.	TRBD1	20	TRBV9	CASSVGNEGFTGGYGYGYTF	TGTGCCAGCAGCGTAGGGAATGAGGGGTTTACAGGGGGCTATGGCTATGGCTACACCTTC
TRBJ2-5	.	TRBD2	16	TRBV2	CASSDLTSGFQETQYF	TGTGCCAGCAGTGATTTGACTAGCGGGTTCCAAGAGACCCAGTACTTC
TRBJ1-1	few	.	14	TRBV11-2	CASSLNIGTGEAFF	TGTGCCAGCAGCTTAAACATCGGAACGGGTGAAGCTTTCTTT